The clone carrying this TCR beta chain was detected only a few times. Its antigen is unidentified. These data belong to a study of beta chain features in type 1 diabetes. Notes on the study in general: The influence of HLA type on TCRB rearrangement stayed undetermined.

The V end was cut by 0 bases, the J end by 7 bases, with 13 bases between. Germline V CDR1 and CDR2: SGHDN, FVKESK. The CDR3 loop spans 15 amino acids. Since all of the isolated RNA was reverse transcribed, expressed TCRB transcripts were what got sequenced. The table came from immunoSEQ multiplex PCR; TCRdb's copy has only in-frame clones and leaves some out. The sample consists of about 240,000 clones, 25% to 30% of them appearing once. Sorting that relied on CD45RO/CCR7/CD25/CD127/CD95/CD27 yielded CD4+ naive, central memory, regulatory and stem cell-like memory cells. The chain links TRBV14 to TRBJ2-1; D gene uncertain. The sequencing sample was made of central memory CD4+ T cells from blood. The TCR was taken from a man aged 25 to 45 in good health. This CDR3 reads CASSQDLTKTNEQFF. Here the CDR3 DNA reads TGTGCCAGCAGCCAAGACCTTACTAAGACGAATGAGCAGTTCTTC.